This T cell receptor (beta chain) emerged from a study of PD-L1 blockade in urothelial cancer. Study in general: When patients started atezolizumab in the mid-2010s, it was given at 1,200 mg intravenously every 3 weeks. Blood underwent analysis 3 weeks (second dose) and 6 weeks after treatment began.

V lost 5 bases, J lost 0 bases, and 5 bases stayed unmatched. Germline V gives CDR1 MNHEY, CDR2 SVGAGI. The CDR3 consists of 15 residues. Time point noted: pretreatment peripheral blood. Each individual provided 1 to 8 samples (taken pretreatment and on-treatment). Clones were read by immunoSEQ multiplex PCR, and TCRdb kept only the in-frame ones, dropping some. The sample carries 90,000 or so clones, 89% recorded once. The chain recombines TRBV6-5 with TRBJ2-3; 7 bases line up with TRBD1. The source is a woman at least 80 years old with urothelial cancer. This specimen consisted of PBMCs, obtained around atezolizumab (anti-PD-L1) treatment. DNA for the CDR3: TGTGCCAGCAGTACCGACAGGGCTAGCACAGATACGCAGTATTTT. Translation: CASSTDRASTDTQYF.